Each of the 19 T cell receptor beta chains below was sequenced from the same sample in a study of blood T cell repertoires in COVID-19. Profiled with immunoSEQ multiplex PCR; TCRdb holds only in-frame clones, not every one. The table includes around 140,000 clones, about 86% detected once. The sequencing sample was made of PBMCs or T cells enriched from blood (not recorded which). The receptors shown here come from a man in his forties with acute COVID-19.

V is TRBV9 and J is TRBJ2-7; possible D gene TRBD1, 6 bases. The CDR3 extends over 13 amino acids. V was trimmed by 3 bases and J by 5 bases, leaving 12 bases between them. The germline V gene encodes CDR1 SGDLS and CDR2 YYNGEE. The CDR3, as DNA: TGTGCCAGCAGCGCACAGGGTTCCCACGAGCAGTACTTC. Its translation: CASSAQGSHEQYF.

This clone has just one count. CDR3 protein: CASSLLQGGSQPQHF. DNA for the CDR3: TGTGCCAGCAGTTTGTTACAGGGCGGTTCTCAGCCCCAGCATTTT. This rearrangement joins TRBV28 to TRBJ1-5; the D gene is possibly TRBD1 (6 bases). Germline values: CDR1 MDHEN, CDR2 SYDVKM. V was pared by 3 bases and J by 6 bases, with 15 bases between. The CDR3 contains 15 residues.

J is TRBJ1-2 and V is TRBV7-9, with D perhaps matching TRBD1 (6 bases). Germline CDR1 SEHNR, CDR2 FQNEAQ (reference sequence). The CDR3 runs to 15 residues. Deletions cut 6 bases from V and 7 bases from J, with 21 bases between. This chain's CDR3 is CASSPISQGKGGYTF. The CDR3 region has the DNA TGTGCCAGCAGTCCTATCTCTCAGGGGAAGGGTGGCTACACCTTC.

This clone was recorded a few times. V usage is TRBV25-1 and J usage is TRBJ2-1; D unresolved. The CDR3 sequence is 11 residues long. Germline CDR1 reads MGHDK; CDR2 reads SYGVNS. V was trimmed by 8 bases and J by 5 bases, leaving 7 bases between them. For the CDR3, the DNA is TGTGCCAGCCATTACAACAATGAGCAGTTCTTC. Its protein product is CASHYNNEQFF.

CDR3 residues: CASSLAGGRQFF. The CDR3 nucleotides are TGTGCCAGCAGTTTAGCGGGGGGGCGCCAGTTCTTC. The chain carries TRBV6-5 and TRBJ2-1; TRBD2 matches at 11 bases. After removal of 4 bases from V and 13 bases from J, the junction contained 3 bases not matched to a gene. Germline CDR1 reads MNHEY; CDR2 reads SVGAGI. The CDR3 extends over 12 amino acids.

Here the CDR3 reads CASSKAGQGNSPLHF. As DNA, the CDR3 is TGTGCCAGCAGCAAAGCGGGACAGGGTAATTCACCCCTCCACTTT. The chain joins TRBV21-1 to TRBJ1-6; the D segment call TRBD1 is taken from the table without a DNA check. TRBV21-1 is a pseudogene locus. CDR3 length: 15 residues.

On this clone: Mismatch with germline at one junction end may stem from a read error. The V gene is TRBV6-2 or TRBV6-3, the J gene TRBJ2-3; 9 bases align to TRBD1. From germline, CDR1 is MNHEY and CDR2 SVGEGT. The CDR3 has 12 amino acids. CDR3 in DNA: TGTGCCAGCAGTAAACCGGGACAGGGCATAGGTTTT. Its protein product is CASSKPGQGIGF.

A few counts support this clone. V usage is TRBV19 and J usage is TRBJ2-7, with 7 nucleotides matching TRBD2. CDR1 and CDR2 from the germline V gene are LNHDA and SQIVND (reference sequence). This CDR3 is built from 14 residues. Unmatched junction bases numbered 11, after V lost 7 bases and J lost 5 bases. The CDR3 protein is CASTLRGDGNEQYF. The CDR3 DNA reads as TGTGCCAGTACCCTTCGGGGGGACGGGAACGAGCAGTACTTC.

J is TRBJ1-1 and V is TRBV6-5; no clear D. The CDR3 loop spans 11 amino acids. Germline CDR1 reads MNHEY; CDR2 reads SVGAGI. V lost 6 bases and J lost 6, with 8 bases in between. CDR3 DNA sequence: TGTGCCAGCAGCCAAAGCGCTGAAGCTTTCTTT. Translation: CASSQSAEAFF.

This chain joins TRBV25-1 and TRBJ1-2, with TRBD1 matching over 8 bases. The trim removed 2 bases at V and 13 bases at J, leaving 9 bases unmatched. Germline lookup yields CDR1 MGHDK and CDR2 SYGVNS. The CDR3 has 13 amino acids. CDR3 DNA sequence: TGTGCCAGCAGTGAAGGTGGGACAGGCCGATTCACCTTC. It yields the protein CASSEGGTGRFTF.

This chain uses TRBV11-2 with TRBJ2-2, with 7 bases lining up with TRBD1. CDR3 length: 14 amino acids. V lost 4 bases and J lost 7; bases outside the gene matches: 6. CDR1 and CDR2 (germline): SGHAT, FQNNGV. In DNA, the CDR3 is TGTGCCAGCAGCTCGGGACAGCCAGGCGGGGAGCTGTTTTTT. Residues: CASSSGQPGGELFF.

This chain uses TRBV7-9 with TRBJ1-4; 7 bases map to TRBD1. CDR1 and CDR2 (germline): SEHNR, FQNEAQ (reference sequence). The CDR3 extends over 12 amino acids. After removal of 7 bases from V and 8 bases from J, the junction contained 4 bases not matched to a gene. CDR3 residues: CASTSDREKLFF. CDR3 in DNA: TGTGCCAGCACCTCGGACAGGGAAAAACTGTTTTTT.

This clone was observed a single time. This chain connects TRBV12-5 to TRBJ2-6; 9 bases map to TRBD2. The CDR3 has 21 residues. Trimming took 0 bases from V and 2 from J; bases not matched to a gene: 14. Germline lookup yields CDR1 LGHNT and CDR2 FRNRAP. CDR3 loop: CASGLVRVAGATLAGANVLTF. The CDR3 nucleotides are TGTGCTAGTGGTTTGGTGAGGGTAGCGGGGGCGACCTTGGCTGGGGCCAACGTCCTGACTTTC.

The CDR3 spells CASSLGQGTEAFF. Here the CDR3 DNA reads TGTGCCAGCAGCTTAGGGCAGGGCACTGAAGCTTTCTTT. The chain links TRBV7-3 to TRBJ1-1; D might be TRBD1 (5 bases). V was clipped by 2 bases and J by 4 bases, with 8 bases between them. Germline loops: CDR1 SGHTA, CDR2 FQGTGA. The CDR3 runs 13 residues.

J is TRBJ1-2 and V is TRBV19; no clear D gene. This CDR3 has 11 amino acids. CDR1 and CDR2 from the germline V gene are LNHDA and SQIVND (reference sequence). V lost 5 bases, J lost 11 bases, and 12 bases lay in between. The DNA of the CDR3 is TGTGCCAGTAGTGTCGGGGTAAGGTACACCTTC. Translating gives CASSVGVRYTF.

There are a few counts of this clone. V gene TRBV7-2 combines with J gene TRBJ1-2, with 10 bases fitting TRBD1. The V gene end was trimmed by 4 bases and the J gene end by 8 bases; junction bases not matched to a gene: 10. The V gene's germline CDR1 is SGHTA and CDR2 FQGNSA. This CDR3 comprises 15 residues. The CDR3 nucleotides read TGTGCCAGCAGCTCAAACCCGGGACAGGGGTTCGGCTACACCTTC. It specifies CASSSNPGQGFGYTF.

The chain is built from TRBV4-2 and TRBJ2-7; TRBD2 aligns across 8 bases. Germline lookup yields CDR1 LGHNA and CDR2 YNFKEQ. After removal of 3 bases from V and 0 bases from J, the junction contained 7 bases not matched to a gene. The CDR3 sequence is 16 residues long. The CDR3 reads CASSQGRAGGSYEQYF. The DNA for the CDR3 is TGTGCCAGCAGCCAGGGCCGGGCGGGGGGCTCCTACGAGCAGTACTTC.

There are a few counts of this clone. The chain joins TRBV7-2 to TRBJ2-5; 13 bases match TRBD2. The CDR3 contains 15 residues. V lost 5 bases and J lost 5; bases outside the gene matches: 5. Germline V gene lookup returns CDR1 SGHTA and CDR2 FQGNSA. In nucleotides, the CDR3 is TGTGCCAGCAGCAAACTAGCGGGGGGGTATGAGACCCAGTACTTC. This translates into CASSKLAGGYETQYF.

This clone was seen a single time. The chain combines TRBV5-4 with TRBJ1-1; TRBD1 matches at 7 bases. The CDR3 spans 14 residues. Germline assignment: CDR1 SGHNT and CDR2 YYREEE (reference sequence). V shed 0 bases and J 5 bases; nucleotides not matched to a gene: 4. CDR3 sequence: CASSLEGAGTEAFF. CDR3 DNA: TGTGCCAGCAGCTTGGAGGGGGCGGGTACTGAAGCTTTCTTT.